A single sample gave rise to the 7 T cell receptor beta chains below, sequenced in a study of blood T cell repertoires in COVID-19. Clones were read by immunoSEQ multiplex PCR, and TCRdb kept only the in-frame ones, dropping some. The sample has about 250,000 clones, approximately 90% seen once; the top ten hold approximately 9%. Material: PBMCs or T cells enriched from blood (not recorded which). These TCRs come from a man between 35 and 55 years old who had recovered from COVID-19.

The chain has TRBV7-9 and TRBJ1-6; maybe TRBD1 (6 bases). V lost 4 bases and J 10 bases, leaving 11 bases between the germline ends. From germline, CDR1 is SEHNR and CDR2 FQNEAQ (reference sequence). The CDR3 totals 13 residues. The CDR3 region is CASSSEQGSPLHF. CDR3 nucleotides: TGTGCCAGCAGCTCAGAACAGGGATCACCCCTCCACTTT.

This clone was observed once. The rearrangement uses TRBV5-1 and TRBJ1-1, with D unclear. V was pared by 3 bases and J by 4 bases, with 16 bases between. CDR1 and CDR2 from the germline V gene are SGHRS and YFSETQ. This CDR3 is 15 amino acids long. The CDR3 is CASSWGMRDGTEAFF. CDR3 sequence (DNA): TGCGCCAGCAGCTGGGGAATGAGGGATGGCACTGAAGCTTTCTTT.

This clone showed up just once. The CDR3 sequence: CASSSGWAGGAFF. The CDR3 coding sequence is TGTGCCAGCAGCTCCGGATGGGCGGGTGGGGCTTTCTTT. The chain employs TRBV11-2 and TRBJ1-1, with no clear D. Trimming removed 4 bases at V and 11 bases at J, with 17 bases between. Per the germline V gene, CDR1 is SGHAT and CDR2 is FQNNGV. CDR3 length equals 13 residues.

This chain links TRBV14 with TRBJ1-4, with D tentatively TRBD1 (6 bases). Germline assignment: CDR1 SGHDN and CDR2 FVKESK. The CDR3 consists of 15 residues. V was trimmed by 4 bases and J by 6 bases, leaving 15 bases between them. This CDR3 reads CASSRVGTWDEKLFF. The CDR3 DNA follows: TGTGCCAGCAGCCGCGTAGGGACATGGGATGAAAAACTGTTTTTT.

The chain is built from TRBV7-3 and TRBJ2-3; no clear D gene. CDR1 is SGHTA and CDR2 is FQGTGA in the germline V gene. Trimming left V 5 bases short and J 4 bases short, with 10 bases between. The CDR3 totals 13 residues. The DNA of the CDR3 is TGTGCCAGCAGCCCGCAGACTGCAGATACGCAGTATTTT. Protein sequence: CASSPQTADTQYF.

The V call is TRBV28, the J call TRBJ1-5, with 8 nucleotides matching TRBD1. V was clipped by 2 bases and J by 5 bases; unmatched bases: 5. This CDR3 contains 15 residues. Looked up from germline, CDR1 is MDHEN and CDR2 is SYDVKM. The CDR3 nucleotides are TGTGCCAGCAGTTTACAACAGGGGGGCTATCAGCCCCAGCATTTT. Protein: CASSLQQGGYQPQHF.

The gene calls are TRBV7-2 and TRBJ2-3; 8 bases map to TRBD2. The CDR3 is made up of 16 amino acids. Germline V gene sequence: CDR1 SGHTA, CDR2 FQGNSA. With 0 bases clipped from V and 1 base from J, the junction kept 3 bases outside the gene matches. The CDR3 sequence: CASSLARAGGTDTQYF. CDR3 in DNA: TGTGCCAGCAGCTTAGCGCGAGCGGGAGGCACAGATACGCAGTATTTT.